Below, 27 T cell receptor beta chains from the same sample are listed, as sequenced in a study of T cells in Graves' hyperthyroidism and ophthalmopathy. From RNA transcripts, TCR beta CDR3 regions were amplified. Researchers ran a first-round RT-PCR on the TCR CDR3 using the HTBI primer set. TCRdb itself ran the multiplex PCR reads through MiXCR, one entry per CDR3 protein. The data show 500,000 to 800,000 distinct CDR3 sequences, 14% seen once. The source material was blood. Receptor source: a woman between 45 and 60 years old with Graves' ophthalmopathy.

This clonotype showed up many times. J is TRBJ1-2 and V is TRBV2; D gene ambiguous. This CDR3 region has 13 residues. Between the trimmed V and J ends, which lost 8 bases and 4 bases, there was a span of 14 bases. Germline CDR1 is SNHLY and CDR2 is FYNNEI. Written as DNA, the CDR3 is TGTGCCAGCTTTCGTGGCGTGGGCTATGGCTACACCTTC. This sequence encodes CASFRGVGYGYTF.

This clonotype was seen a few times. This chain links TRBV27 with TRBJ2-7; 12 positions agree with TRBD1. Germline-derived CDR1 and CDR2 are MNHEY and SMNVEV (reference sequence). V lost 5 bases to trimming and J lost 7 bases; unmatched junction nucleotides: 6. The CDR3 has 14 residues. As DNA, the CDR3 is TGTGCCAGCAGTCCCGGGACAGGGGGCGCAGAGCAGTACTTC. This sequence encodes CASSPGTGGAEQYF.

The chain combines TRBV5-1 with TRBJ1-5; D perhaps matches TRBD1 (5 bases). Per the germline V gene, CDR1 is SGHRS and CDR2 is YFSETQ. Trimming took off 2 bases at V and 6 bases at J, with 24 bases between the two ends. This CDR3 has 18 residues. The CDR3 DNA sequence: TGCGCCAGCAGCTTATTCCAGGGAGGACCCCGGGTGGTTCAGCCCCAGCATTTT. As protein: CASSLFQGGPRVVQPQHF.

This clonotype has a count of ten or more. The chain couples TRBV6-1 to TRBJ2-7; D may be TRBD2 (5 bases). V lost 5 bases, J lost 0 bases, and 8 bases lay in between. The CDR3 runs to 13 residues. Germline V gene data show CDR1 as MNHNS and CDR2 as SASEGT. CDR3 DNA sequence: TGTGCCAGCAGTAATGGACTCTCCTACGAGCAGTACTTC. It encodes CASSNGLSYEQYF.

In its sample, this clonotype was seen many times. The rearrangement links TRBV3-1 to TRBJ2-7; 7 bases are a match to TRBD1. V shed 4 bases, J shed 6 bases, and the junction held 9 bases outside the gene matches. Germline CDR1 LGHDT, CDR2 YNNKEL (reference sequence). The CDR3 length is 14 residues. DNA of the CDR3: TGTGCCAGCAGCCCACGGGACAGATCTTCCGAGCAGTACTTC. Translating gives CASSPRDRSSEQYF.

This rearrangement joins TRBV4-3 to TRBJ1-5; 7 bases match TRBD1. CDR1 and CDR2 from the germline V gene are LGHNA and YSLEER. This CDR3 comprises 15 residues. After removal of 2 bases from V and 6 bases from J, the junction contained 7 bases not matched to a gene. The CDR3, as DNA: TGCGCCAGCAGCCAAACTAGACAGGGTGTTCAGCCCCAGCATTTT. Residues: CASSQTRQGVQPQHF.

There are a few counts of this clonotype. This chain uses TRBV29-1 with TRBJ2-7; the match to TRBD2 covers 8 bases. J lost 2 bases, V lost 4 bases, and 4 bases had no gene match. The CDR3 spans 13 residues. Germline V CDR1 and CDR2: SQVTM, ANQGSEA. The CDR3 sequence: CSVVGLVAYEQYF. The CDR3 DNA follows: TGCAGCGTTGTGGGACTAGTAGCCTACGAGCAGTACTTC.

This clonotype has more than one count but fewer than ten. This chain joins TRBV9 and TRBJ2-1, with 8 positions matching TRBD1. CDR3 size: 15 residues. CDR1 and CDR2 from the germline V gene are SGDLS and YYNGEE. V gave up 3 bases and J gave up 9 bases; unmatched junction bases: 11. The CDR3 coding sequence is TGTGCCAGCAGCGCACTTGGACAGGGAGAGAGTGAGCAGTTCTTC. Encoded protein: CASSALGQGESEQFF.

The V gene is TRBV9, the J gene TRBJ2-2; 7 nucleotides align to TRBD1. V dropped 3 bases and J dropped 2; count of bases not matched to a gene: 10. This CDR3 comprises 17 residues. Germline CDR1 reads SGDLS; CDR2 reads YYNGEE. The CDR3 spells CASSAPTGALNTGELFF. The CDR3 nucleotides are TGTGCCAGCAGCGCCCCTACAGGGGCCCTTAACACCGGGGAGCTGTTTTTT.

Ten or more counts support this clonotype. The chain has TRBV7-2 and TRBJ2-5; no clear D. Per the germline V gene, CDR1 is SGHTA and CDR2 is FQGNSA. The CDR3 length is 13 residues. Trimming cost V 4 bases and J 5 bases, with 11 bases left between them. CDR3 region: CASSSTARETQYF. In DNA form, the CDR3 reads TGTGCCAGCAGCTCCACAGCCCGTGAGACCCAGTACTTC.

This clonotype turned up a few times. The gene calls are TRBV14 and TRBJ1-4; D might be TRBD1 (5 bases). This CDR3 has 14 amino acids. CDR1 SGHDN and CDR2 FVKESK come from the germline V gene. With 2 bases removed from V and 6 bases from J, the gap between germline ends came to 10 bases. The CDR3 loop is CASSQWQGHEKLFF. The CDR3 DNA follows: TGTGCCAGCAGCCAATGGCAGGGACATGAAAAACTGTTTTTT.

This clonotype was counted ten times or more. The chain couples TRBV29-1 to TRBJ1-4, with D uncertain. Trimming removed 7 bases from V and 5 bases from J, with 8 bases in between. The germline V gene encodes CDR1 SQVTM and CDR2 ANQGSEA. CDR3 length equals 11 residues. CDR3: CSAGQNEKLFF. CDR3 nucleotide sequence: TGCAGCGCTGGGCAGAATGAAAAACTGTTTTTT.

The chain recombines TRBV28 with TRBJ1-4; TRBD1 matches at 8 bases. With 5 bases clipped from V and 4 bases from J, the junction kept 9 bases outside the gene matches. Looked up from germline, CDR1 is MDHEN and CDR2 is SYDVKM. This CDR3 has 16 amino acids. CDR3 residues: CASSQDRGPFNEKLFF. In DNA, the CDR3 is TGTGCCAGCAGTCAAGACAGGGGCCCCTTTAATGAAAAACTGTTTTTT.

This clonotype was counted many times. The chain is built from TRBV5-1 and TRBJ2-7; D not certain. Germline V CDR1 and CDR2: SGHRS, YFSETQ. The CDR3 is made up of 15 amino acids. Trimming stripped 0 bases from V and 2 bases from J, with 12 bases between. CDR3 amino acids: CASSLEGPYPYEQYF. The CDR3 nucleotides read TGCGCCAGCAGCTTGGAAGGGCCATACCCCTACGAGCAGTACTTC.

V is TRBV10-3 and J is TRBJ2-1, with unresolved D. V dropped 6 bases and J dropped 12 bases, with 21 bases sitting between them. Germline CDR1 and CDR2: ENHRY and SYGVKD. The CDR3 has 14 amino acids. CDR3 residues: CAISLPPLARRQFF. Here the CDR3 DNA reads TGTGCCATCAGCCTCCCCCCCTTGGCTAGACGGCAGTTCTTC.

This clonotype was observed a handful of times. The CDR3 DNA reads as TGTGCCAGTAACAAGAGGACAGGGGCGCTTTACAATGAGCAGTTCTTC. Protein: CASNKRTGALYNEQFF. The chain couples TRBV19 to TRBJ2-1; 9 bases match TRBD1. V dropped 7 bases and J dropped 4; count of bases not matched to a gene: 11. Germline V gene lookup returns CDR1 LNHDA and CDR2 SQIVND (reference sequence). This CDR3 has 16 residues.

This clonotype was detected only a few times. The CDR3, as DNA: TGCGCCAGCAGCCAAGAAGTAGGCAGGGTAATAGAGACCCAGTACTTC. Residues: CASSQEVGRVIETQYF. The rearrangement joins TRBV4-1 to TRBJ2-5; a possible D gene is TRBD1 (5 bases). Trimming shortened V by 0 bases and J by 4 bases, and 15 bases separated the two germline ends. Germline V gene lookup returns CDR1 MGHRA and CDR2 YSYEKL. The CDR3 spans 16 residues.

Notes on this clonotype: A much larger clone lies a single base off, so this may be a read error. Likely a read error: the CDR3 ends without its conserved phenylalanine or tryptophan. CDR3 region: CASDSERHEQFV. CDR3 nucleotide sequence: TGTGCCAGCGATTCCGAGAGGCATGAGCAGTTCGTC. This chain uses TRBV28 with TRBJ2-1, with D hard to call. The CDR3 is 12 residues long. The germline V gene encodes CDR1 MDHEN and CDR2 SYDVKM. V was pared by 8 bases and J by 8 bases, with 13 bases between.

Many counts were recorded for this clonotype. This chain links TRBV27 with TRBJ2-1, with TRBD2 matching 7 bases. Germline CDR1 is MNHEY and CDR2 is SMNVEV (reference sequence). The CDR3 covers 15 residues. The V and J ends lost 6 bases and 4 bases, in that order; junction bases with no gene match: 9. The CDR3 spells CASSTSGIEYNEQFF. The CDR3 DNA is TGTGCCAGCAGCACCAGCGGGATAGAATACAATGAGCAGTTCTTC.

This clonotype occurred a few times. The chain is built from TRBV6-2 or TRBV6-3 and TRBJ2-1; TRBD2 matches 11 bases. Germline V lookup: CDR1 MNHEY, CDR2 SVGEGT. The trim removed 6 bases at V and 7 bases at J, leaving 20 bases unmatched. This CDR3 comprises 19 residues. The CDR3 nucleotides read TGTGCCAGCAGCCTACATGGGGGACTAGCGGAGCCGTCGGAAAATGAGCAGTTCTTC. Translating gives CASSLHGGLAEPSENEQFF.

The chain joins TRBV4-3 to TRBJ2-1; 8 bases fit TRBD2. The trim removed 1 base at V and 0 bases at J, leaving 5 bases unmatched. The CDR3 covers 17 residues. CDR1 and CDR2 from the germline V gene are LGHNA and YSLEER. The DNA of the CDR3 is TGCGCCAGCAGCCAAGTTTTAAGCGGGAGCTCCTACAATGAGCAGTTCTTC. Its translation is CASSQVLSGSSYNEQFF.

This clonotype was counted ten times or more. V and J are TRBV12-3 or TRBV12-4 and TRBJ1-1; weak D call: TRBD1 (6 bases). The germline V and J ends were trimmed by 2 bases and 6 bases, with 10 bases remaining between them. The CDR3 extends over 13 amino acids. The CDR3 sequence: CASSLIGGAEAFF. CDR3 sequence (DNA): TGTGCCAGCAGTTTAATTGGGGGCGCTGAAGCTTTCTTT.

This clonotype came up a few times. The chain combines TRBV27 with TRBJ2-3; 9 bases line up with TRBD1. The J segment lost 4 bases and the V segment lost 5 bases, leaving 7 bases of the junction unmatched. The CDR3 runs 15 residues. The germline CDR1 and CDR2 sequences are MNHEY and SMNVEV (reference sequence). The CDR3 region is CASSPRDRVPDTQYF. CDR3 sequence (DNA): TGTGCCAGCAGTCCAAGGGACAGGGTGCCAGATACGCAGTATTTT.

This clonotype has more than one count but fewer than ten. The junction shows a germline mismatch at one end, possibly a read error. The V gene is TRBV28, the J gene TRBJ2-2; 9 nucleotides line up with TRBD1. The CDR3 length is 15 residues. The germline CDR1 and CDR2 sequences are MDHEN and SYDVKM. The CDR3: CAGSSGQGYTGELFF. The CDR3 DNA reads as TGTGCCGGCAGCAGTGGACAGGGGTACACCGGGGAGCTGTTTTTT.

This clonotype was recorded a few times. The gene calls are TRBV6-1 and TRBJ1-4; 8 bases agree with TRBD1. CDR1 is MNHNS and CDR2 is SASEGT in the germline V gene. Germline trimming cut 5 bases from V and 8 bases from J; bases unmatched to any gene: 13. This CDR3 has 16 residues. CDR3 in DNA: TGTGCCAGCAGTAAACGACAGGGGAGGCCGGGAGAAAAACTGTTTTTT. Amino acids: CASSKRQGRPGEKLFF.

This clonotype was picked up many times. The CDR3 is CASRFGQNNGPQHF. CDR3 nucleotides: TGTGCCAGTCGCTTCGGACAGAACAATGGGCCCCAGCATTTT. The gene calls are TRBV6-1 and TRBJ1-5, with D maybe TRBD1 (6 bases). V lost 9 bases and J 9 bases, leaving 21 bases between the germline ends. The germline V gene encodes CDR1 MNHNS and CDR2 SASEGT. The CDR3 spans 14 residues.

The chain has TRBV24-1 and TRBJ2-5, with 15 positions matching TRBD2. V lost 9 bases and J lost 3; bases outside the gene matches: 10. Germline V gives CDR1 KGHDR, CDR2 SFDVKD. The CDR3 contains 17 residues. CDR3 loop: CATYPGLAGGTKETQYF. CDR3 in DNA: TGTGCCACCTATCCGGGACTAGCGGGAGGTACCAAAGAGACCCAGTACTTC.